Below, 12 T cell receptor beta chains from the same sample are listed, as sequenced in a study of T cell responses to AZD1222 COVID-19 vaccine. This table comes from immunoSEQ multiplex PCR, and its TCRdb copy is limited to in-frame clones, with some not included. The top ten hold 2.5% of the sample, which has 120,000 or so clones, roughly 89% seen once. The specimen was peripheral blood, collected 28 days after the second AZD1222 dose. The receptors here all came from an adult who received the AZD1222 COVID-19 vaccine.

The J gene is TRBJ1-4, the V gene TRBV4-3; TRBD1 aligns across 10 bases. Germline V lookup: CDR1 LGHNA, CDR2 YSLEER. The CDR3 is 15 amino acids. V dropped 2 bases and J dropped 6; count of bases not matched to a gene: 3. The CDR3 here is CASSQRTGGDEKLFF. CDR3 DNA sequence: TGCGCCAGCAGCCAAAGGACAGGGGGGGATGAAAAACTGTTTTTT.

In its sample, this clone was seen a few times. CDR3 protein: CASSQGLTGANYEQYF. DNA for the CDR3: TGTGCCAGCAGCCAAGGCCTGACAGGGGCCAACTACGAGCAGTACTTC. The chain joins TRBV4-2 to TRBJ2-7; 8 bases map to TRBD1. Germline V gives CDR1 LGHNA, CDR2 YNFKEQ. CDR3 size: 16 residues. Trimming cost V 1 base and J 3 bases; bases outside gene matches: 8.

This clone came up once. V usage is TRBV4-2 and J usage is TRBJ1-2, with no clear D. Germline CDR1 is LGHNA and CDR2 is YNFKEQ. Trimming removed 1 base at V and 5 bases at J, with 17 bases between. This CDR3 comprises 16 residues. In nucleotides, the CDR3 is TGTGCCAGCAGCCAAGCGGCCGTGGATGGGGTTTATGGCTACACCTTC. Amino acids: CASSQAAVDGVYGYTF.

V and J are TRBV5-6 and TRBJ1-5, with D tentatively TRBD1 (6 bases). This CDR3 region has 13 residues. Trimming shortened V by 0 bases and J by 9 bases, and 10 bases separated the two germline ends. The germline CDR1 and CDR2 sequences are SGHDT and YYEEEE. The CDR3 nucleotides read TGTGCCAGCAGCTTGGAATTGACAGGGCCCCAGCATTTT. As protein: CASSLELTGPQHF.

The chain uses TRBV25-1 and TRBJ1-6, with D possibly being TRBD1 (5 bases). CDR1 MGHDK and CDR2 SYGVNS come from the germline V gene. Deletions cut 3 bases from V and 9 bases from J, with 6 bases between. The CDR3 contains 12 residues. This CDR3 reads CASSEGRSPLHF. The CDR3 region has the DNA TGTGCCAGCAGTGAGGGGCGTTCACCCCTCCACTTT.

CDR3 sequence: CASSPAGLISGNTIYF. The CDR3 DNA is TGTGCCAGTAGTCCGGCCGGACTGATCTCTGGAAACACCATATATTTT. The gene calls are TRBV19 and TRBJ1-3, with D hard to call. The germline V and J ends were trimmed by 5 bases and 0 bases, with 14 bases remaining between them. CDR1 and CDR2 from the germline V gene are LNHDA and SQIVND (reference sequence). The CDR3 has 16 residues.

The chain joins TRBV15 to TRBJ2-5; 8 bases line up with TRBD2. Per germline, CDR1 LNHNV and CDR2 YYDKDF (reference sequence). The CDR3 sequence is 15 residues long. The V segment lost 5 bases and the J segment 6 bases; nucleotides outside the gene matches: 11. The CDR3: CATSPGTGGRKTQYF. In nucleotides, the CDR3 is TGTGCCACCAGCCCCGGCACGGGGGGGCGAAAGACCCAGTACTTC.

The chain links TRBV29-1 to TRBJ1-1, with D perhaps matching TRBD1 (6 bases). The CDR3 is 18 amino acids. V was clipped by 4 bases and J by 4 bases, with 28 bases between them. In germline, CDR1 is SQVTM, CDR2 ANQGSEA. Here the CDR3 DNA reads TGCAGCGTTGTAGGGTTCCTTTCGGCCCAACAGGGTGGCACTGAAGCTTTCTTT. This codes for CSVVGFLSAQQGGTEAFF.

The V gene is TRBV3-1 (or the pseudogene TRBV3-2), the J gene TRBJ2-2, with 8 bases aligning to TRBD2. Germline V CDR1 and CDR2: LGHDT, YNNKEL (reference sequence). The CDR3 is 14 residues long. The ends lost 2 bases at V and 8 bases at J; junction bases unmatched: 4. The CDR3 DNA reads TGTGCCAGCAGCCAACGGGGGGGAGAAGGGGAGCTGTTTTTT. Residues: CASSQRGGEGELFF.

A few counts support this clone. This chain links TRBV5-8 with TRBJ1-1; 9 bases are shared with TRBD1. V lost 0 bases, J lost 0 bases, and 3 bases stayed unmatched. This CDR3 is 16 amino acids long. Per the germline V gene, CDR1 is SGHTS and CDR2 is YDEGEE. CDR3 loop: CASSLGQGEMNTEAFF. DNA of the CDR3: TGTGCCAGCAGCTTGGGACAGGGGGAGATGAACACTGAAGCTTTCTTT.

The V and J genes are TRBV10-3 and TRBJ2-2; 7 nucleotides match TRBD1. J gave up 8 bases and V 0 bases, and 9 bases lay outside the gene matches. The CDR3 totals 16 residues. Germline-derived CDR1 and CDR2 are ENHRY and SYGVKD. CDR3 region: CAISESARGPLGELFF. CDR3 sequence (DNA): TGTGCCATCAGTGAGTCTGCGAGGGGGCCTCTGGGGGAGCTGTTTTTT.

This clone came up a few times. The chain carries TRBV28 and TRBJ2-7; TRBD1 matches 8 bases. Germline loops: CDR1 MDHEN, CDR2 SYDVKM. The CDR3 is 12 amino acids. Trimming took 7 bases from V and 2 from J; bases not matched to a gene: 1. DNA of the CDR3: TGTGCCAGCACGACAGGGGCCTACGAGCAGTACTTC. Amino acids: CASTTGAYEQYF.